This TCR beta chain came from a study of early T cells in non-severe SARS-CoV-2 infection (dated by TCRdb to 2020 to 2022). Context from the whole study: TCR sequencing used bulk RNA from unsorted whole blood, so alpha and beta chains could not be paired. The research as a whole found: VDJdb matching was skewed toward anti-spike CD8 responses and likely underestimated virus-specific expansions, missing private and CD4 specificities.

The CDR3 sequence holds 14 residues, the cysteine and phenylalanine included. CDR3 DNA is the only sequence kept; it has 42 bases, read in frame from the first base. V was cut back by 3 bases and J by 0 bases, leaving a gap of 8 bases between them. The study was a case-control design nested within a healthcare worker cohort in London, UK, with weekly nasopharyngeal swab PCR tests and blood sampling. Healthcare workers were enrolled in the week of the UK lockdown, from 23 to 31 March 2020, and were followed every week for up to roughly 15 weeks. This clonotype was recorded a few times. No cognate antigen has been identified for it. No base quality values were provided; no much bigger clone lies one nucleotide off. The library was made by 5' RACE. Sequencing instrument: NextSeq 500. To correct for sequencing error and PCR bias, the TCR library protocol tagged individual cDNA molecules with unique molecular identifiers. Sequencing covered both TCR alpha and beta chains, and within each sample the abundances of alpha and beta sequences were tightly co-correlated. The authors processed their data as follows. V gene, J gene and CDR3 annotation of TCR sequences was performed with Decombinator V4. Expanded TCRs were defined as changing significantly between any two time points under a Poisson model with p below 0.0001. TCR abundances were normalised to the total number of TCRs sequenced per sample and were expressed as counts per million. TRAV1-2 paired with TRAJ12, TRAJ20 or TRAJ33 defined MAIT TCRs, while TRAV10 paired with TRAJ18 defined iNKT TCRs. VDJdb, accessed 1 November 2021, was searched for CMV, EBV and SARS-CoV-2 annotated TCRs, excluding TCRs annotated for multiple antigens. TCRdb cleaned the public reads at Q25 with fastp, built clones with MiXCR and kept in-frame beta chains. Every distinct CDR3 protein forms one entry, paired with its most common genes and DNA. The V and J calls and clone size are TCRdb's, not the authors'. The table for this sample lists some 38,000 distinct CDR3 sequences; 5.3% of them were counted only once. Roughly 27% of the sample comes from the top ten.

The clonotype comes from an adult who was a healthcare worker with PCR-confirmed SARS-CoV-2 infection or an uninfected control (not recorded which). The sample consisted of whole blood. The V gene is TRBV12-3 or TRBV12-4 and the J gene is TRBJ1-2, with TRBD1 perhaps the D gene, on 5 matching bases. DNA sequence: TGTGCCAGCAGTTTCTTCAGGGCTAACTATGGCTACACCTTC. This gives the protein CASSFFRANYGYTF.